Listed below are T cell receptor beta chains from one sample, sequenced in a study of human T cells and chemical hapten exposure. Each CDR3 protein is one row after TCRdb ran MiXCR on the RACE reads. Of around 120,000 distinct CDR3 sequences detected, approximately 10% appear once; the ten largest clones hold around 3.5%. The material sequenced was whole blood, taken in connection with sensitization to the hapten diphenylcyclopropenone (DPC). The receptors shown here come from a woman between 35 and 50 years old with alopecia areata. Some clones in this sample may be carry-over from other donors' samples. CDR3s include the opening cysteine and the closing phenylalanine or tryptophan. The order of the fields is J gene, clone size, D gene, V gene, CDR3 protein, CDR3 DNA. The D gene is left open where the match is weak. Clone size is shown for a subset of rows, as once, few, many or a class of expanded clone.

TRBJ2-7,.,.,TRBV11-2,CASSLGRNTYEQYF,TGTGCCAGCAGCTTAGGTAGGAACACCTACGAGCAGTACTTC
TRBJ2-1,many,TRBD1,TRBV4-2,CASSRDRAYNEQFF,TGTGCCAGCAGCCGGGACAGGGCCTACAATGAGCAGTTCTTC
TRBJ2-1,few,TRBD2,TRBV20-1,CSARGTSGRINEQFF,TGCAGTGCAAGGGGGACTAGCGGGAGGATCAATGAGCAGTTCTTC
TRBJ1-6,few,.,TRBV5-5,CASSLEASRGSPLHF,TGTGCCAGCAGCTTGGAGGCCAGTAGGGGTTCACCCCTCCACTTT
TRBJ1-1,.,TRBD1,TRBV7-2,CASSRGQGGVNTEAFF,TGTGCCAGCAGCCGGGGACAGGGGGGCGTGAACACTGAAGCTTTCTTT
TRBJ1-3,.,TRBD1,TRBV5-5,CASSRTGTGEQKSSGNTIYF,TGTGCCAGCAGTCGGACCGGGACAGGGGAGCAAAAGAGCTCTGGAAACACCATATATTTT
TRBJ2-1,many,TRBD2,TRBV24-1,CATSAGTSGTHNEQFF,TGTGCCACCAGCGCAGGGACTAGCGGGACCCACAATGAGCAGTTCTTC
TRBJ1-6,few,TRBD1,TRBV10-3,CAIRGGAGQGNSPLHF,TGTGCCATCAGGGGGGGCGCAGGACAGGGGAATTCACCCCTCCACTTT
TRBJ2-2,.,.,TRBV4-3,CASSQDWYSNTGELFF,TGCGCCAGCAGCCAAGATTGGTATTCGAACACCGGGGAGCTGTTTTTT
TRBJ2-7,many,TRBD1,TRBV3-1,CASSSAGGSYEQYF,TGTGCCAGCAGCTCTGCAGGGGGCAGTTACGAGCAGTACTTC
TRBJ1-5,many,TRBD1,TRBV12-3/TRBV12-4,CASSLTGWNQPQHF,TGTGCCAGCAGTTTGACAGGGTGGAATCAGCCCCAGCATTTT
TRBJ2-1,many,TRBD2,TRBV4-2,CASSPREGLYNEQFF,TGTGCCAGCAGCCCCCGGGAGGGCCTCTACAATGAGCAGTTCTTC
TRBJ2-2,few,TRBD2,TRBV4-1,CASSHFERASGSGELFF,TGCGCCAGCAGCCATTTTGAAAGGGCTAGCGGGAGTGGGGAGCTGTTTTTT
TRBJ2-3,many,.,TRBV11-2,CASSLPRGQTDTQYF,TGTGCCAGCAGCCTCCCGCGGGGCCAAACCGATACGCAGTATTTT
TRBJ2-3,many,TRBD1,TRBV27,CASSFVGQGVEDTQYF,TGTGCCAGCAGTTTTGTAGGACAGGGAGTAGAAGATACGCAGTATTTT
TRBJ2-3,.,TRBD2,TRBV5-6,CANSLVLAGQNPGDTQYF,TGTGCCAACAGCTTGGTCCTAGCGGGGCAAAACCCGGGAGATACGCAGTATTTT
TRBJ1-2,.,.,TRBV6-6,CASSYSGERAVNYGYTF,TGTGCCAGCAGTTACTCTGGCGAGCGGGCGGTTAACTATGGCTACACCTTC
TRBJ2-6,few,TRBD1,TRBV19,CASARDRWNVLTF,TGTGCCAGCGCCCGGGACAGGTGGAACGTCCTGACTTTC
TRBJ2-5,few,TRBD1,TRBV20-1,CSAPAGRGRRETQYF,TGCAGTGCTCCCGCGGGCAGGGGGCGCCGGGAGACCCAGTACTTC
TRBJ2-5,.,.,TRBV18,CASSNQETQYF,TGTGCCAGCTCAAATCAAGAGACCCAGTACTTC
TRBJ1-5,many,.,TRBV30,CAWSSGGNQPQHF,TGTGCCTGGAGTTCAGGGGGCAATCAGCCCCAGCATTTT
TRBJ1-5,.,TRBD1,TRBV29-1,CSVEGGTGDSANQPQHF,TGCAGCGTTGAAGGAGGGACAGGGGACTCAGCCAATCAGCCCCAGCATTTT
TRBJ1-3,many,.,TRBV28,CASSYGIGTIYF,TGTGCCAGCAGTTATGGGATTGGGACCATATATTTT
TRBJ2-1,few,.,TRBV5-1,CASSKPTGTLGNDEQFF,TGCGCCAGCAGCAAACCCACCGGGACCCTAGGAAACGATGAGCAGTTCTTC
TRBJ2-2,few,.,TRBV5-8,CASSPGDFRAGELFF,TGTGCCAGCAGCCCGGGAGATTTCAGGGCCGGGGAGCTGTTTTTT
TRBJ2-6,few,.,TRBV2,CASSGGQYSGANVLTF,TGTGCCAGCAGTGGAGGACAGTACTCTGGGGCCAACGTCCTGACTTTC
TRBJ2-7,.,.,TRBV14,CASSPGNTREQYF,TGTGCCAGCAGCCCGGGCAACACCCGCGAGCAGTACTTC
TRBJ2-1,few,TRBD2,TRBV5-5,CASSLLARAANEQFF,TGTGCCAGCAGCTTACTAGCGAGGGCCGCCAATGAGCAGTTCTTC
TRBJ2-7,many,.,TRBV7-9,CASSPRQVDYEQYF,TGTGCCAGCAGCCCCCGACAGGTTGATTACGAGCAGTACTTC
TRBJ1-6,.,.,TRBV7-3,CASSWGDVNSPLHF,TGTGCCAGCAGCTGGGGGGATGTGAATTCACCCCTCCACTTT
TRBJ1-2,.,.,TRBV4-3,CASSHRLDYGYTF,TGCGCCAGCAGCCACAGGCTCGACTATGGCTACACCTTC
TRBJ2-5,many,TRBD2,TRBV19,CASSLAGRQETQYF,TGTGCCAGTAGCCTAGCGGGGCGCCAAGAGACCCAGTACTTC
TRBJ2-7,few,TRBD2,TRBV29-1,CSVEDPRSSGSYEQYF,TGCAGCGTTGAAGATCCTCGGTCTAGCGGTTCCTACGAGCAGTACTTC
TRBJ2-1,few,TRBD1,TRBV9,CASSQGQGVDGEQFF,TGTGCCAGCAGCCAGGGACAGGGGGTCGACGGTGAGCAGTTCTTC
TRBJ2-2,many,.,TRBV3-1,CASSQGPRSGELFF,TGTGCCAGCAGCCAGGGTCCGAGGTCCGGGGAGCTGTTTTTT
TRBJ2-1,.,TRBD2,TRBV19,CASNIAGGFYNEQFF,TGTGCCAGTAACATCGCGGGAGGGTTTTACAATGAGCAGTTCTTC
TRBJ2-7,many,TRBD2,TRBV20-1,CSARVAGGKGEQYF,TGCAGTGCTAGAGTGGCGGGGGGTAAGGGAGAGCAGTACTTC
TRBJ2-3,few,TRBD2,TRBV14,CASSPWTSRADTQYF,TGTGCCAGCAGCCCATGGACTAGTAGGGCAGATACGCAGTATTTT
TRBJ2-1,.,TRBD2,TRBV28,CASNLLAGGRYNEQFF,TGTGCCAGCAACTTACTAGCGGGAGGAAGGTACAATGAGCAGTTCTTC
TRBJ2-7,many,TRBD2,TRBV20-1,CSAGGSGDSYEQYF,TGCAGTGCTGGGGGGAGCGGGGACTCCTACGAGCAGTACTTC
TRBJ1-2,many,.,TRBV7-2,CASSPQGQGGGGYTF,TGTGCCAGCAGCCCCCAAGGTCAGGGTGGTGGTGGCTACACCTTC
TRBJ2-5,.,.,TRBV6-2/TRBV6-3,CASTPLRQETQYF,TGTGCCAGCACCCCGTTGAGGCAAGAGACCCAGTACTTC
TRBJ2-3,few,.,TRBV20-1,CSASDYPGLNTQYF,TGCAGTGCCTCGGACTACCCGGGTTTGAATACGCAGTATTTT
TRBJ1-1,.,.,TRBV9,CASSPWGGTEAFF,TGTGCCAGCAGCCCCTGGGGGGGAACTGAAGCTTTCTTT
TRBJ2-2,many,.,TRBV7-9,CASSLVRTNTGELFF,TGTGCCAGCAGTTTGGTGCGTACGAACACCGGGGAGCTGTTTTTT
TRBJ2-5,few,.,TRBV9,CASSQGQLQETQYF,TGTGCCAGCAGCCAAGGACAACTTCAAGAGACCCAGTACTTC
TRBJ2-5,.,.,TRBV10-3,CAISEPGTSETQYF,TGTGCCATCAGTGAACCCGGGACAAGCGAGACCCAGTACTTC
TRBJ2-3,.,TRBD1,TRBV12-3/TRBV12-4,CASSLPGGQGPDTQYF,TGTGCCAGCAGCCTTCCGGGGGGACAGGGGCCAGATACGCAGTATTTT
TRBJ1-1,many,TRBD1,TRBV20-1,CSARGGGRTEAFF,TGCAGTGCTAGAGGAGGGGGCCGGACTGAAGCTTTCTTT
TRBJ2-5,many,TRBD2,TRBV29-1,CSVARDYQEYF,TGCAGCGTTGCCCGGGACTACCAGGAGTACTTC
TRBJ1-5,many,.,TRBV12-3/TRBV12-4,CASRGRGDQPQHF,TGTGCCAGCAGAGGACGGGGGGATCAGCCCCAGCATTTT
TRBJ1-1,.,TRBD1,TRBV15,CATTPSDRVNTVAFF,TGTGCCACCACCCCGTCCGACAGGGTTAACACTGTAGCTTTCTTT
TRBJ2-1,few,TRBD1,TRBV10-1,CASSESGTVNRNEQFF,TGCGCCAGCAGTGAGTCCGGGACAGTTAATCGGAATGAGCAGTTCTTC
TRBJ2-3,few,.,TRBV12-3/TRBV12-4,CASSLGLGTILLDTQYF,TGTGCCAGCAGTTTAGGACTCGGGACGATTCTTCTAGATACGCAGTATTTT
TRBJ1-1,many,.,TRBV3-1,CASSPLPDGNTEAFF,TGTGCCAGCAGCCCGCTACCGGACGGGAACACTGAAGCTTTCTTT
TRBJ1-2,many,.,TRBV20-1,CSARVRDTYGYTF,TGCAGTGCTAGGGTCCGGGACACCTATGGCTACACCTTC
TRBJ1-1,few,.,TRBV12-3/TRBV12-4,CASSLVGQTEAFF,TGTGCCAGCAGTTTGGTGGGGCAGACCGAAGCTTTCTTT
TRBJ2-7,few,.,TRBV28,CASRTELYEQYF,TGTGCCAGCAGGACAGAACTCTACGAGCAGTACTTC